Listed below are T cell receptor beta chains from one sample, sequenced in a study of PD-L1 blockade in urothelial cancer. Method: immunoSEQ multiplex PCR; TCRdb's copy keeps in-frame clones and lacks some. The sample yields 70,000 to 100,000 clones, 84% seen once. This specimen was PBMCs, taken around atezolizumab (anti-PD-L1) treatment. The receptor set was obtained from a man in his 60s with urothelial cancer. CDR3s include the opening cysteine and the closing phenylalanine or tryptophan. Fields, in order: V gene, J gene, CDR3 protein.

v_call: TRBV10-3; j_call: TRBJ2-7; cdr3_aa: CAISSGGGSYEQYF
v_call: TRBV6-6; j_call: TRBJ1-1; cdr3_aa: CASSWGERTEAFF
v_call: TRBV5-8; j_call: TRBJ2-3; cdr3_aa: CASSLRQGVRDTQYF
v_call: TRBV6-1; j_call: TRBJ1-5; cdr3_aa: CASSPDSSNQPQHF
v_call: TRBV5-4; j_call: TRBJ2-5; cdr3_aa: CASSLGAMEETQYF
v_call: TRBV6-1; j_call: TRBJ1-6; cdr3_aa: CASSGRSLNSPLHF
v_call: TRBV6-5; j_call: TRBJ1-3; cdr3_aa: CASSYERRVSGNTIYF
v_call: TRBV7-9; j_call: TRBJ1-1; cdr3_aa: CASRSTGASNTEAFF
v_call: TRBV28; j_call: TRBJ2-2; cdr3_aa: CASSSPPDRITGELFF
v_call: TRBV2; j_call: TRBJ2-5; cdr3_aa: CASSAEGVQETQYF
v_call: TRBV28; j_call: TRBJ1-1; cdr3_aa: CASRDGTLVDAFF
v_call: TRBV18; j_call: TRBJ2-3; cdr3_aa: CASSPNGDTQYF
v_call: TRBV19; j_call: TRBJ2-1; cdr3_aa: CASSPRASGSISEQFF
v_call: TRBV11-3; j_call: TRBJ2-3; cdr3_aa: CASSPGTSVSTDTQYF
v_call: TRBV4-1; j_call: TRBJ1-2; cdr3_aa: CASSQQPGQRVAGDGYTF
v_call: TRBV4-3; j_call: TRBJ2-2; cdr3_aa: CASSHPRPRLAGALAGELFF
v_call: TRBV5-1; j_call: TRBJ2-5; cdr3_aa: CASSLGQGKETQYF
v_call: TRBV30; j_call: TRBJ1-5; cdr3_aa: CACLSGGAQHF
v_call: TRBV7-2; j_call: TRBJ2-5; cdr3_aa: CASSLAPGGETQYF
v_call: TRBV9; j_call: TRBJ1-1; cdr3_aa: CASSVAGMNTEAFF
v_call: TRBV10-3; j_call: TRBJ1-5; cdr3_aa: CAISEGDRASNQPQHF
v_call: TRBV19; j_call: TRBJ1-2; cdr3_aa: CASSPDRGANYGYTF
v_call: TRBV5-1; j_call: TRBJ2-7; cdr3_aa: CASSLGTGAEEQYF
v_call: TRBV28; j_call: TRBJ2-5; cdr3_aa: CASSPGFQETQYF
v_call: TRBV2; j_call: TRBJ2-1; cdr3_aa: CAAGSNYNEQFF
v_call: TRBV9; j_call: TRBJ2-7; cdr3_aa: CASSVEGITDEQYF
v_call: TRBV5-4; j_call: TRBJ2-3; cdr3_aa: CASSFASGGSWTDTQYF
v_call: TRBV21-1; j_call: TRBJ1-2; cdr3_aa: CASSKGNLLPVTNYGYTF
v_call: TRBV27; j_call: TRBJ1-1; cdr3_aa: CASRRQGPTKAFF
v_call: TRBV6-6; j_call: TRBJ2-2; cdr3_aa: CASRGTGRTGELFF
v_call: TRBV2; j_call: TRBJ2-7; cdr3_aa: CASRTGQDLREQYF
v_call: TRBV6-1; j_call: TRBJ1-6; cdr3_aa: CASSEGQPYNSPLHF
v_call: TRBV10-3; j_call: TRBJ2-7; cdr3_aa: CAISPGQISYEQYF
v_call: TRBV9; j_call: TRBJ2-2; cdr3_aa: CASSPTGSSTGELFF
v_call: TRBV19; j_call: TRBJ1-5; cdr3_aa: CATRTGAHSAYSNQPQHF
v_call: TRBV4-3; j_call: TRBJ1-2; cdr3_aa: CASSQDHTGTGYGYTF
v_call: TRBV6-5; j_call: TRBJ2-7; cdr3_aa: CASSYHFGGQGYEQYF
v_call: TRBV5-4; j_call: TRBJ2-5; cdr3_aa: CASSGPGLAAETQYF
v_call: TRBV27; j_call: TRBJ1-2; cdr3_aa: CASSTNSRDGYTF
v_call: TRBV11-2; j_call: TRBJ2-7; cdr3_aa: CASSSGLAGGYEQYF
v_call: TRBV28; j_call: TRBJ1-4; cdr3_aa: CASSLFGGNEKLFF
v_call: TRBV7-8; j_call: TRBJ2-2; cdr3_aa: CASSLTAGGGGELFF
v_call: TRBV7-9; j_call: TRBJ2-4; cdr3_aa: CASSFENFGKNIQYF
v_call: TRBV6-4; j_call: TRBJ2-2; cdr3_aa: CASSDSGLWRLAARTGELFF
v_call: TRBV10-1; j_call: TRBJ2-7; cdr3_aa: CASSRTSGGTSSYEQYF
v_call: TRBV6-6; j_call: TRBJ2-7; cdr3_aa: CASSYGRTGTYEQYF
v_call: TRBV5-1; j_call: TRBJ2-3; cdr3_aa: CASSPRLVRVGIIQRSTDTQYF
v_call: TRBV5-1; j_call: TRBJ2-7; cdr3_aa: CASSPGQGAAYEQYF
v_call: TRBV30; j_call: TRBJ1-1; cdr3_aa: CAWVEQVSEAFF
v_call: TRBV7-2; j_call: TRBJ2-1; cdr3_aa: CASSLASANEQFF
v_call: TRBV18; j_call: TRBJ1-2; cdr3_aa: CASSGGERYGYTF
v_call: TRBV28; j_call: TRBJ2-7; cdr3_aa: CASSPAGRGTGIHEQYF
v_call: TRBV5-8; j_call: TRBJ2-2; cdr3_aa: CASSLGQGPNTGELFF